The 25 T cell receptor beta chains presented below share a single source sample, sequenced in a study of Ad26.COV2.S vaccination and SARS-CoV-2 variants. The sample's treatment: around 19 received Ad26.COV2.S at low or high dose, single or two shots; five or six received placebo; per-sample allocation not given. Sampling was performed 63 days after the first vaccine or placebo injection. Only in-frame clones appear in the TCRdb table, and some are missing; sequencing was by immunoSEQ multiplex PCR. This sample has some 290,000 clones; about 82% occur once, and the top ten carry approximately 1.9%. The sequencing here drew on peripheral blood, taken in a trial of Ad26.COV2.S vaccine versus placebo. Receptors were obtained from a person between 18 and 65 years old who received the Ad26.COV2.S COVID-19 vaccine or a placebo.

The chain employs TRBV27 and TRBJ1-2, with a possible D match to TRBD1 (5 bases). The germline V gene has CDR1 MNHEY and CDR2 SMNVEV (reference sequence). The CDR3 spans 13 residues. V was cut by 5 bases and J by 8 bases, with 15 bases left in between. The DNA for the CDR3 is TGTGCCAGCAGTCCCTGGGGGGGGAACGGCTACACCTTC. Translated, it gives CASSPWGGNGYTF.

V gene TRBV5-6 combines with J gene TRBJ1-3; TRBD1 agrees at 8 bases. Germline CDR1 is SGHDT and CDR2 is YYEEEE. This CDR3 is built from 15 residues. V lost 0 bases and J lost 8; bases outside the gene matches: 7. This chain's CDR3 is CASSLDRGQGHTIYF. CDR3 coding DNA: TGTGCCAGCAGCTTGGACCGAGGACAGGGACACACCATATATTTT.

This clone was detected once. V usage is TRBV6-5 and J usage is TRBJ1-1; D gene uncertain. Germline CDR1 MNHEY, CDR2 SVGAGI. Between the trimmed V and J ends, which lost 2 bases and 4 bases, there was a span of 11 bases. CDR3 length: 14 amino acids. The chain's CDR3 is CASSYGKGGTEAFF. For the CDR3, the DNA is TGTGCCAGCAGTTACGGGAAGGGTGGCACTGAAGCTTTCTTT.

The chain couples TRBV13 to TRBJ1-1; the D gene is possibly TRBD1 (6 bases). The germline gives CDR1 PRHDT, CDR2 FYEKMQ (reference sequence). The V and J ends lost 5 bases and 4 bases respectively, with 14 bases between them. The CDR3 contains 14 residues. The CDR3 here is CASSATRGSTEAFF. CDR3 in DNA: TGTGCCAGCAGCGCGACGAGGGGGAGCACTGAAGCTTTCTTT.

This chain links TRBV19 with TRBJ1-3; unclear D gene. Trimming left V 1 base short and J 4 bases short, with 5 bases between. The CDR3 spans 13 residues. Germline CDR1 LNHDA, CDR2 SQIVND (reference sequence). CDR3: CASSIAEGNTIYF. The CDR3 nucleotides are TGTGCCAGTAGTATAGCGGAGGGAAACACCATATATTTT.

This rearrangement joins TRBV20-1 to TRBJ2-5, with a tentative D call TRBD2 (6 bases). Between the trimmed V and J ends, which lost 3 bases and 5 bases, there was a span of 13 bases. The CDR3 loop spans 13 amino acids. Germline V CDR1 and CDR2: DFQATT, SNEGSKA (reference sequence). The CDR3 region is CSASLALAETQYF. The CDR3, as DNA: TGCAGTGCTAGTTTGGCGCTAGCGGAGACCCAGTACTTC.

The chain couples TRBV5-1 to TRBJ2-7; maybe TRBD2 (5 bases). This CDR3 contains 14 residues. V lost 4 bases, J lost 2 bases, and 13 bases lay in between. Germline CDR1 and CDR2: SGHRS and YFSETQ. The CDR3 here is CASSPSGLAYEQYF. DNA for the CDR3: TGCGCCAGCAGCCCCTCGGGGTTGGCCTACGAGCAGTACTTC.

In this sample, this clone turned up a few times. The rearrangement uses TRBV6-2 or TRBV6-3 and TRBJ1-1; D gene unclear. CDR1 and CDR2 (germline): MNHEY, SVGEGT. Trimming cost V 6 bases and J 1 base, with 9 bases left between them. The CDR3 totals 13 residues. The CDR3: CASSDRENTEAFF. CDR3 bases: TGTGCCAGCAGCGACCGGGAGAACACTGAAGCTTTCTTT.

This clone was observed a single time. The chain recombines TRBV9 with TRBJ2-1; TRBD2 aligns across 12 bases. The CDR3 spans 15 residues. Per germline, CDR1 SGDLS and CDR2 YYNGEE. The ends lost 0 bases at V and 6 bases at J; junction bases unmatched: 1. The CDR3 nucleotides read TGTGCCAGCAGCGTAGAACTAGCGGGGGGCAATGAGCAGTTCTTC. Residues: CASSVELAGGNEQFF.

The genes are TRBV15 and TRBJ1-4; a possible D gene is TRBD1 (6 bases). The germline gives CDR1 LNHNV, CDR2 YYDKDF (reference sequence). V lost 3 bases and J 5 bases, leaving 19 bases between the germline ends. The CDR3 runs to 17 residues. The CDR3 bases are TGTGCCACCAGCAGGGCGGGGGGCGGTCCAGGCAATGAAAAACTGTTTTTT. Protein sequence: CATSRAGGGPGNEKLFF.

This rearrangement joins TRBV15 to TRBJ1-5; TRBD1 is a possible D gene (5 bases). Germline V gene lookup returns CDR1 LNHNV and CDR2 YYDKDF (reference sequence). The CDR3 totals 15 residues. Trimming left V 5 bases short and J 4 bases short, with 15 bases between. CDR3 DNA: TGTGCCACCAGCGAATACGTCGGGGGTAATCAGCCCCAGCATTTT. Encoded protein: CATSEYVGGNQPQHF.

V and J are TRBV2 and TRBJ1-4, with D hard to call. The V and J ends lost 3 bases and 7 bases respectively, with 18 bases between them. The CDR3 sequence is 16 residues long. CDR1 is SNHLY and CDR2 is FYNNEI in the germline V gene. The CDR3 loop reads CASSDGLSLGVEKLFF. CDR3 nucleotides: TGTGCCAGCAGTGATGGTTTGAGCCTCGGGGTTGAAAAACTGTTTTTT.

The rearrangement uses TRBV5-1 and TRBJ1-5; D unclear. In germline, CDR1 is SGHRS, CDR2 YFSETQ. CDR3 size: 13 residues. Trimming pared 0 bases from V and 6 bases from J, leaving 7 bases between. CDR3: CASSLAIGQPQHF. CDR3 nucleotide sequence: TGCGCCAGCAGCTTGGCCATCGGTCAGCCCCAGCATTTT.

The J gene is TRBJ1-1, the V gene TRBV19; D is uncertain. This CDR3 contains 13 residues. V was trimmed by 5 bases and J by 3 bases, leaving 10 bases between them. The germline V gene encodes CDR1 LNHDA and CDR2 SQIVND (reference sequence). CDR3 protein: CASSPRWYTEAFF. CDR3 in DNA: TGTGCCAGTAGTCCTCGCTGGTACACTGAAGCTTTCTTT.

The CDR3 nucleotides read TGCGCCAGCAGCTCACCAGGGGGCATTAATGAAAAACTGTTTTTT. Protein product: CASSSPGGINEKLFF. The chain joins TRBV4-1 to TRBJ1-4; the match to TRBD1 covers 8 bases. The CDR3 runs to 15 residues. The ends lost 5 bases at V and 4 bases at J; junction bases unmatched: 6. CDR1 and CDR2 from the germline V gene are MGHRA and YSYEKL.

This chain joins TRBV7-2 and TRBJ2-2; TRBD2 agrees at 9 bases. The CDR3 is 17 amino acids. Germline CDR1 is SGHTA and CDR2 is FQGNSA. V lost 4 bases, J lost 4 bases, and 10 bases stayed unmatched. The CDR3 DNA follows: TGTGCCAGCAGCTCGATTTTAGCGGGGGCAGGCACCGGGGAGCTGTTTTTT. It yields the protein CASSSILAGAGTGELFF.

The chain uses TRBV2 and TRBJ1-6; D remains ambiguous. Germline loops: CDR1 SNHLY, CDR2 FYNNEI. The V end lost 6 bases, the J end lost 1 base, and 10 bases lay between the germline ends. This CDR3 is 15 amino acids long. The CDR3 is CASRAGASYNSPLHF. The CDR3 DNA reads TGTGCCAGCAGAGCAGGTGCGTCCTATAATTCACCCCTCCACTTT. Together with reference TRBV2 and TRBJ1-6, the CDR3 gives the full variable domain: EPEVTQTPSHQVTQMGQEVILRCVPISNHLYFYWYRQILGQKVEFLVSFYNNEISEKSEIFDDQFSVERPDGSNFTLKIRSTKLEDSAMYFCASRAGASYNSPLHFGNGTRLTVT.

The rearrangement links TRBV7-2 to TRBJ1-4, with D perhaps TRBD1 (6 bases). The CDR3 has 15 amino acids. Germline-derived CDR1 and CDR2 are SGHTA and FQGNSA. V was pared by 1 base and J by 7 bases, with 13 bases between. CDR3 amino acids: CASSLVGGGSEKLFF. CDR3 sequence (DNA): TGTGCCAGCAGCTTAGTTGGGGGGGGCTCTGAAAAACTGTTTTTT. Full variable domain (rest looked up from reference TRBV7-2 and TRBJ1-4): GAGVSQSPSNKVTEKGKDVELRCDPISGHTALYWYRQSLGQGLEFLIYFQGNSAPDKSGLPSDRFSAERTGGSVSTLTIQRTQQEDSAVYLCASSLVGGGSEKLFFGSGTQLSVL.

The chain combines TRBV18 with TRBJ1-1; 7 bases are shared with TRBD1. Germline lookup yields CDR1 KGHSH and CDR2 LQKENI. V lost 6 bases and J lost 0; bases outside the gene matches: 13. There are 17 residues in the CDR3. The DNA of the CDR3 is TGTGCCAGCTCCCTTGAGACAGGGCCTTACATGAACACTGAAGCTTTCTTT. Translating it yields CASSLETGPYMNTEAFF.

This clone was observed a handful of times. This sequence joins TRBV6-1 and TRBJ1-4; a weak D match, TRBD1 (5 bases). CDR3 length: 16 residues. Trimming removed 0 bases from V and 2 bases from J, with 10 bases in between. Per the germline V gene, CDR1 is MNHNS and CDR2 is SASEGT. CDR3 loop: CASSEAGGTTNEKLFF. Here the CDR3 DNA reads TGTGCCAGCAGTGAAGCAGGAGGGACTACTAATGAAAAACTGTTTTTT.

The rearrangement links TRBV6-5 to TRBJ1-6; TRBD1 aligns across 10 bases. The germline V gene has CDR1 MNHEY and CDR2 SVGAGI. CDR3 length: 15 residues. V was clipped by 4 bases and J by 8 bases; unmatched bases: 5. In DNA, the CDR3 is TGTGCCAGCAGTTCCGTCGGGACAGGGGATTCACCCCTCCACTTT. Its translation: CASSSVGTGDSPLHF.

The chain employs TRBV29-1 and TRBJ1-2; D may be TRBD1 (6 bases). Looked up from germline, CDR1 is SQVTM and CDR2 is ANQGSEA. The CDR3 is 11 residues long. V was shortened by 3 bases and J by 7 bases, with 9 bases between the two germline ends. The CDR3 is CSVDRGPGYTF. The CDR3 DNA reads as TGCAGCGTTGACAGGGGCCCTGGCTACACCTTC.

This rearrangement joins TRBV6-5 to TRBJ1-4; a weak D match, TRBD1 (6 bases). The CDR3 is made up of 13 amino acids. Germline values: CDR1 MNHEY, CDR2 SVGAGI. Trimming took off 7 bases at V and 8 bases at J, with 14 bases between the two ends. The CDR3 DNA sequence: TGTGCCAGCATTTCGCCAGGGGTGGAAAAACTGTTTTTT. Translating gives CASISPGVEKLFF.

J is TRBJ2-1 and V is TRBV7-3, with TRBD2 identical over 13 bases. The V gene end was trimmed by 5 bases and the J gene end by 7 bases; junction bases not matched to a gene: 2. Germline V gene data show CDR1 as SGHTA and CDR2 as FQGTGA. This CDR3 region has 14 residues. In nucleotides, the CDR3 is TGTGCCAGCAGCGGGACTAGCGGGGTTAATGAGCAGTTCTTC. Protein sequence: CASSGTSGVNEQFF.

This chain joins TRBV3-1 (or the pseudogene TRBV3-2) and TRBJ1-3, with 7 bases lining up with TRBD1. CDR3 size: 15 residues. With V trimmed by 10 bases and J by 0 bases, 9 bases remained unmatched. From germline, CDR1 is LGHDT and CDR2 YNNKEL (reference sequence). The CDR3 is CATAQGTFSGNTIYF. The CDR3 DNA follows: TGTGCCACCGCACAGGGGACTTTCTCTGGAAACACCATATATTTT.